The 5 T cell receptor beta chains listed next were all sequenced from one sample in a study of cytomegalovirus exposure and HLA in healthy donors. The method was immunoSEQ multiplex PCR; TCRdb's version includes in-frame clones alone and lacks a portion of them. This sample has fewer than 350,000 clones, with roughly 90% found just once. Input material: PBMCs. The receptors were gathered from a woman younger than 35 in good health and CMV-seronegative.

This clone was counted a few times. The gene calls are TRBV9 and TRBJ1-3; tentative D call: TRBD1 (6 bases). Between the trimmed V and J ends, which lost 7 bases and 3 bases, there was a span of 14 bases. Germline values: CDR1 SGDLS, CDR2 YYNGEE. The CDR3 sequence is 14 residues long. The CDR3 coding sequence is TGTGCCAGCGGCCAGGGGAGCCATGGAAACACCATATATTTT. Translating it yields CASGQGSHGNTIYF. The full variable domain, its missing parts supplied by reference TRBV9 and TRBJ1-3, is DSGVTQTPKHLITATGQRVTLRCSPRSGDLSVYWYQQSLDQGLQFLIQYYNGEERAKGNILERFSAQQFPDLHSELNLSSLELGDSALYFCASGQGSHGNTIYFGEGSWLTVV.

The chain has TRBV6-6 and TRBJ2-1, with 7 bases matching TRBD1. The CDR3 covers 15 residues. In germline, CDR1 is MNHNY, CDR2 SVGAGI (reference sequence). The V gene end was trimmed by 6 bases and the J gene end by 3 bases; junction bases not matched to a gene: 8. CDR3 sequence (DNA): TGTGCCAGCAGACTAACGAACAGGGGCTACAATGAGCAGTTCTTC. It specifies CASRLTNRGYNEQFF.

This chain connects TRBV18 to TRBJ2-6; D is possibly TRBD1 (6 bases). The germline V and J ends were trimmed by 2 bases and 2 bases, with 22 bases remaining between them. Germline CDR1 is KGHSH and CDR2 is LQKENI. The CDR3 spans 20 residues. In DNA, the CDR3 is TGTGCCAGCTCACCATTAACGTTCGGGACAAGAATGCCTGGGGCCAACGTCCTGACTTTC. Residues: CASSPLTFGTRMPGANVLTF. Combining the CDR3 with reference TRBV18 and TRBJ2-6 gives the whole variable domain NAGVMQNPRHLVRRRGQEARLRCSPMKGHSHVYWYRQLPEEGLKFMVYLQKENIIDESGMPKERFSAEFPKEGPSILRIQQVVRGDSAAYFCASSPLTFGTRMPGANVLTFGAGSRLTVL.

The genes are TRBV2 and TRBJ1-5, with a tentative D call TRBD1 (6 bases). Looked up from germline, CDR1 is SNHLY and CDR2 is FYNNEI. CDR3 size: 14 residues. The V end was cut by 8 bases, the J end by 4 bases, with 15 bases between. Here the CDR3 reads CASSKGVSNQPQHF. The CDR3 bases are TGTGCCAGCTCAAAGGGGGTATCGAATCAGCCCCAGCATTTT.

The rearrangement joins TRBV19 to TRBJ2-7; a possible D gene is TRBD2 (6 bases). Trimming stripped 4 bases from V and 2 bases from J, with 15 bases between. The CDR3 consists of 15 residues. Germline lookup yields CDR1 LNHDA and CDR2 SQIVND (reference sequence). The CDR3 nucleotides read TGTGCCAGTAGTAGAGAAGCGGGCTTTCCCTACGAGCAGTACTTC. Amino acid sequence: CASSREAGFPYEQYF.